This T cell receptor (beta chain) was captured in a study of T cells in narcolepsy. On the study more broadly: Donors had narcolepsy type 1 or type 2, or were healthy controls. Findings and limits, study-wide: HCRT-specific and TRIB2-specific autoreactive clonotypes appeared among same-patient CSF and blood CD4+ clonotypes. Blood of same and different patients, but not healthy controls, reportedly held recurring autoreactive clonotypes.

The V gene end was trimmed by 4 bases and the J gene end by 6 bases; junction bases not matched to a gene: 6. The CDR3 loop spans 14 amino acids. Germline lookup yields CDR1 SGHRS and CDR2 YFSETQ. Profiled with immunoSEQ multiplex PCR; TCRdb holds only in-frame clones, not every one. The profile shows about 17,000 clones, about nine tenths of them singletons. For this clone: No antigen is known for it.

The material sequenced was memory (CD45RA-) CD4+ T cells from blood. The sequence was collected from a human donor in good health. The genes are TRBV5-1 and TRBJ2-7, with 11 bases aligning to TRBD1. The CDR3: CASSKGQGVREQYF. The CDR3 DNA follows: TGCGCCAGCAGCAAGGGACAGGGGGTCCGCGAGCAGTACTTC.